These 5 T cell receptor beta chains originate from one sample sequenced in a study of cytomegalovirus exposure and HLA in healthy donors. Clones were sequenced by immunoSEQ multiplex PCR, and TCRdb holds only the in-frame ones, with some missing. Among some 84,000 clones listed, under 95% were seen once. The sample comprised PBMCs. The receptors shown here come from a man between 25 and 39 years old in good health and CMV-seronegative.

The chain joins TRBV6-1 to TRBJ2-3, with 12 positions matching TRBD2. The CDR3 covers 17 residues. The J segment lost 4 bases and the V segment lost 2 bases, leaving 7 bases of the junction unmatched. CDR1 and CDR2 (germline): MNHNS, SASEGT. The CDR3 DNA reads TGTGCCAGCAGTGAAATGCTAGCGGGAGGGCCTGCAGATACGCAGTATTTT. This encodes CASSEMLAGGPADTQYF.

The chain joins TRBV10-3 to TRBJ2-1; 8 positions agree with TRBD1. CDR1 is ENHRY and CDR2 is SYGVKD in the germline V gene. V gave up 1 base and J gave up 7 bases; unmatched junction bases: 6. The CDR3 covers 15 residues. The CDR3 loop reads CAISELGQGSNEQFF. The CDR3 DNA follows: TGTGCCATCAGTGAGTTAGGACAGGGAAGTAATGAGCAGTTCTTC.

The chain recombines TRBV9 with TRBJ2-2; D unresolved. Germline values: CDR1 SGDLS, CDR2 YYNGEE. CDR3 length equals 14 residues. The V end was cut by 1 base, the J end by 1 base, with 5 bases between. CDR3 region: CASSVWQNTGELFF. As DNA, the CDR3 is TGTGCCAGCAGCGTATGGCAGAACACCGGGGAGCTGTTTTTT.

This clone was observed a single time. This chain joins TRBV18 and TRBJ2-7, with a possible D match to TRBD2 (6 bases). The ends were cut back, 7 bases at V and 0 bases at J, with 13 bases in the middle. The CDR3 totals 14 residues. The germline gives CDR1 KGHSH, CDR2 LQKENI. The DNA for the CDR3 is TGTGCCAGCTACCCGGGGGAAAGCTCCTACGAGCAGTACTTC. It translates to CASYPGESSYEQYF.

This clone was counted between two and nine times. This rearrangement joins TRBV19 to TRBJ2-3; D ambiguous. Germline-derived CDR1 and CDR2 are LNHDA and SQIVND (reference sequence). There are 14 residues in the CDR3. Trimming took 0 bases from V and 3 from J, leaving 7 bases between them. Here the CDR3 reads CASSIDTGTDTQYF. DNA for the CDR3: TGTGCCAGTAGTATAGATACCGGGACAGATACGCAGTATTTT. The variable domain in full, with the rest retrieved from reference TRBV19 and TRBJ2-3, is DGGITQSPKYLFRKEGQNVTLSCEQNLNHDAMYWYRQDPGQGLRLIYYSQIVNDFQKGDIAEGYSVSREKKESFPLTVTSAQKNPTAFYLCASSIDTGTDTQYFGPGTRLTVL.